This T cell receptor beta chain was documented in a study of cytomegalovirus exposure and HLA in healthy donors. V lost 8 bases to trimming and J lost 6 bases, with 17 bases between them. The CDR3 extends over 14 amino acids. CDR1 MNHNY and CDR2 SVGAGI come from the germline V gene (reference sequence). Only in-frame clones appear in the TCRdb table, and some are missing; sequencing was by immunoSEQ multiplex PCR. The sample has more than 85,000 clones; roughly 86% are singletons. The gene calls are TRBV6-6 and TRBJ1-5; D may be TRBD1 (6 bases). Sample: PBMCs. This TCR came from a woman aged 18-29 years in good health and CMV-seropositive. The CDR3 DNA is TGTGCCAGCGGGGCGGGGGCCGAATCTCAGCCCCAGCATTTT. It encodes CASGAGAESQPQHF.